This TCR beta chain was obtained from a study of technical replicates of blood from several donors. The V gene lost 3 bases and the J gene lost 0 bases, with 12 bases spanning the gap. Germline V lookup: CDR1 GTSNPN, CDR2 SVGIG (reference sequence). The CDR3 consists of 15 residues. Some clones are missing from TCRdb's copy, which holds only in-frame ones; the method was immunoSEQ multiplex PCR. The table lists approximately 74,000 clones, approximately 89% of them singletons. The clonotype originates from a human donor in good health. Some clones in this sample may be carry-over from other donors' samples. The sample was PBMCs. The chain has TRBV30 and TRBJ1-3, with D perhaps matching TRBD1 (6 bases). Here the CDR3 DNA reads TGTGCCTGGAGCGGGGCAGGGGCCTCTGGAAACACCATATATTTT. This encodes CAWSGAGASGNTIYF.